The clone carrying this T cell receptor (beta chain) has at least ten counts. The antigen is unknown. Expressed TCRB transcripts were sequenced because the entire RNA isolate underwent reverse transcription. This table comes from immunoSEQ multiplex PCR, and its TCRdb copy is limited to in-frame clones, with some not included. The sample shows about 150,000 clones, 9% to 10% of them seen only once. The V gene lost 6 bases and the J gene lost 5 bases, with 14 bases spanning the gap. Germline V lookup: CDR1 SQVTM, CDR2 ANQGSEA. This CDR3 comprises 13 residues. Sorted populations all exceeded 95% purity. The sample is drawn from a study of beta chain features in type 1 diabetes. Study-wide results and caveats: Across all four CD4+ subsets, people with type 1 diabetes showed modestly shorter TCRB CDR3s.

The chain couples TRBV29-1 to TRBJ1-5, with a tentative D call TRBD1 (6 bases). Sequencing was done on a sample of central memory CD4+ T cells from blood. This receptor was taken from a woman in her thirties with type 1 diabetes. CDR3 protein: CSVATGDDQPQHF. The CDR3 DNA is TGCAGCGTCGCGACAGGAGACGATCAGCCCCAGCATTTT.